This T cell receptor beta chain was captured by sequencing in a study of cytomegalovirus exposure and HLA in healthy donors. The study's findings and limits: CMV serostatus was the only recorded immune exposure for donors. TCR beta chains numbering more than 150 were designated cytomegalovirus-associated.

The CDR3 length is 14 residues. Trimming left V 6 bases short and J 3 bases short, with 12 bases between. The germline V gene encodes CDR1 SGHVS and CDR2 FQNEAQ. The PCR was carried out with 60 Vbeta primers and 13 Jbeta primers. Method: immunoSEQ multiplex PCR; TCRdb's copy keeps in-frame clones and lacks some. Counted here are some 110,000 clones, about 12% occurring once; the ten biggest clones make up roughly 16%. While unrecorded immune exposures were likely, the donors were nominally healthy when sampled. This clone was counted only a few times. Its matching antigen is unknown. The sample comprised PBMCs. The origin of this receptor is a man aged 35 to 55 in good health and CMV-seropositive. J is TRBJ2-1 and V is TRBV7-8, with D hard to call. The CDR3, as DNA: TGTGCCAGCAGGTTCCAGACTGACTACAATGAGCAGTTCTTC. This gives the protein CASRFQTDYNEQFF.